Presented here are 13 T cell receptor beta chains from one specimen sequenced in a study of blood T cell repertoires in COVID-19. Sequencing used immunoSEQ multiplex PCR; TCRdb keeps in-frame clones, though not all of them. The sample holds under 200,000 clones, under 90% seen once. The sample taken for sequencing was PBMCs or T cells enriched from blood (not recorded which). These TCRs come from an older woman who had recovered from COVID-19.

The chain recombines TRBV4-1 with TRBJ2-1; TRBD2 aligns across 14 bases. The germline CDR1 and CDR2 sequences are MGHRA and YSYEKL. This CDR3 is 16 amino acids long. V was clipped by 2 bases and J by 8 bases; unmatched bases: 5. This CDR3 reads CASSQRLAGGRDEQFF. CDR3 coding DNA: TGCGCCAGCAGCCAACGACTAGCGGGGGGGCGGGATGAGCAGTTCTTC.

The chain combines TRBV10-3 with TRBJ2-1, with D possibly TRBD1 on 5 matching bases. Germline V lookup: CDR1 ENHRY, CDR2 SYGVKD. This CDR3 has 14 amino acids. Trimming pared 4 bases from V and 6 bases from J, leaving 13 bases between. The CDR3 here is CAISVRVGLNEQFF. The CDR3 region has the DNA TGTGCCATCAGTGTCAGGGTGGGGCTCAATGAGCAGTTCTTC.

The chain couples TRBV29-1 to TRBJ2-2; tentatively, D is TRBD1 (6 bases). The length of the CDR3 is 14 residues. Deletions cut 4 bases from V and 8 bases from J, with 17 bases between. The germline V gene encodes CDR1 SQVTM and CDR2 ANQGSEA. The CDR3 sequence is CSVGGTTIRGELFF. CDR3 sequence (DNA): TGCAGCGTTGGGGGGACAACAATCCGTGGGGAGCTGTTTTTT.

The V call is TRBV19, the J call TRBJ1-6; tentatively, D is TRBD1 (6 bases). V lost 0 bases and J lost 0, with 12 bases in between. Germline CDR1 LNHDA, CDR2 SQIVND (reference sequence). The CDR3 sequence is 18 residues long. The CDR3 here is CASSIEVGRGSYNSPLHF. The CDR3 DNA follows: TGTGCCAGTAGTATAGAGGTCGGCAGGGGCTCCTATAATTCACCCCTCCACTTT.

This CDR3 is CASSPAGAEAFF. The CDR3 DNA reads as TGTGCCAGCTCACCGGCAGGGGCTGAAGCTTTCTTT. The rearrangement links TRBV18 to TRBJ1-1; D is perhaps TRBD1 (6 bases). The V end lost 3 bases, the J end lost 6 bases, and 8 bases lay between the germline ends. The CDR3 runs 12 residues. Germline CDR1 and CDR2: KGHSH and LQKENI.

This chain uses TRBV5-4 with TRBJ1-3; TRBD1 agrees at 7 bases. V lost 4 bases to trimming and J lost 2 bases; unmatched junction nucleotides: 9. CDR1 and CDR2 (germline): SGHNT, YYREEE (reference sequence). This CDR3 is 16 amino acids long. This chain's CDR3 is CASSAGQNSPGNTIYF. The CDR3 DNA reads as TGTGCCAGCAGCGCGGGACAGAACTCCCCTGGAAACACCATATATTTT.

This sequence joins TRBV3-1 (or the pseudogene TRBV3-2) and TRBJ1-2, with D maybe TRBD1 (6 bases). The V end was cut by 4 bases, the J end by 4 bases, with 10 bases between. The CDR3 contains 13 residues. Per germline, CDR1 LGHDT and CDR2 YNNKEL (reference sequence). The CDR3 bases are TGTGCCAGCAGCCTCGGGACAAGCTATGGCTACACCTTC. Translation: CASSLGTSYGYTF.

The CDR3 DNA sequence: TGTGCCAGCACACCTGACTCCTTCAATCAGCCCCAGCATTTT. Translated, it gives CASTPDSFNQPQHF. The V gene is TRBV19, the J gene TRBJ1-5; D not certain. The V end was cut by 9 bases, the J end by 3 bases, with 15 bases between. Germline V gives CDR1 LNHDA, CDR2 SQIVND (reference sequence). The CDR3 runs 14 residues.

The chain employs TRBV2 and TRBJ2-2, with D possibly TRBD2 on 6 matching bases. This CDR3 contains 13 residues. V dropped 6 bases and J dropped 4 bases, with 9 bases sitting between them. The germline V gene has CDR1 SNHLY and CDR2 FYNNEI. The chain's CDR3 is CASRAGGTGELFF. The CDR3 DNA reads as TGTGCCAGCAGAGCCGGGGGCACCGGGGAGCTGTTTTTT.

This clone was detected once. At the DNA level, this CDR3 is encoded by other sequences in the same sample as well. This chain links TRBV27 with TRBJ1-1, with a weak D call TRBD1 (6 bases). Germline assignment: CDR1 MNHEY and CDR2 SMNVEV (reference sequence). Trimming took off 3 bases at V and 1 base at J, with 6 bases between the two ends. There are 13 residues in the CDR3. The CDR3 spells CASSLGQNTEAFF. The CDR3 DNA reads TGTGCCAGCAGTTTGGGACAGAACACTGAAGCTTTCTTT.

Of note for this clone: The same CDR3 arises from other DNA sequences in this sample as well. V usage is TRBV5-1 and J usage is TRBJ2-1; 12 positions agree with TRBD2. This CDR3 has 14 amino acids. V lost 1 base and J lost 10; bases outside the gene matches: 3. CDR1 is SGHRS, CDR2 YFSETQ, per germline. The CDR3 sequence is CASSLRLAGGEQFF. In nucleotides, the CDR3 is TGCGCCAGCAGCTTGCGTCTAGCGGGGGGGGAGCAGTTCTTC.

The J gene is TRBJ2-3, the V gene TRBV6-2 or TRBV6-3, with a tentative D call TRBD2 (7 bases). Looked up from germline, CDR1 is MNHEY and CDR2 is SVGEGT. There are 14 residues in the CDR3. V was shortened by 2 bases and J by 11 bases, with 17 bases between the two germline ends. This CDR3 is CASSYTGGRGMQYF. The CDR3 DNA reads as TGTGCCAGCAGTTACACGGGGGGCCGAGGGATGCAGTATTTT.

This chain uses TRBV30 with TRBJ1-1; D not certain. Trimming removed 2 bases from V and 7 bases from J, with 11 bases in between. From germline, CDR1 is GTSNPN and CDR2 SVGIG (reference sequence). CDR3 size: 12 residues. In DNA form, the CDR3 reads TGTGCCTGGAGTCCCGCCGGACTTGAAGCTTTCTTT. This codes for CAWSPAGLEAFF.